These 25 T cell receptor beta chains were all obtained from the same sample, sequenced in a study of cytomegalovirus exposure and HLA in healthy donors. The PCR ran on 60 Vbeta and 13 Jbeta primers. This table comes from immunoSEQ multiplex PCR, and its TCRdb copy is limited to in-frame clones, with some not included. The data show around 110,000 clones, with around 61% seen just once and about 2% held by the top ten. Material: PBMCs. Receptors were obtained from a woman in her 30s in good health and CMV-seronegative.

V gene TRBV7-9 combines with J gene TRBJ2-1; TRBD1 is a possible D gene (6 bases). Germline V CDR1 and CDR2: SEHNR, FQNEAQ (reference sequence). The CDR3 runs 13 residues. Trimming removed 4 bases at V and 6 bases at J, with 10 bases between. CDR3 residues: CASSSQQGNEQFF. In DNA form, the CDR3 reads TGTGCCAGCAGCTCACAACAGGGCAATGAGCAGTTCTTC.

The rearrangement joins TRBV5-1 to TRBJ1-5; TRBD1 matches 7 bases. Germline V CDR1 and CDR2: SGHRS, YFSETQ. This CDR3 has 14 residues. The V gene end was trimmed by 4 bases and the J gene end by 4 bases; junction bases not matched to a gene: 5. The CDR3 sequence is CASSEGQLNQPQHF. CDR3 in DNA: TGCGCCAGCAGCGAGGGACAGCTGAATCAGCCCCAGCATTTT.

The genes are TRBV4-3 and TRBJ2-7; maybe TRBD2 (6 bases). The germline V and J ends were trimmed by 0 bases and 3 bases, with 18 bases remaining between them. CDR1 and CDR2 from the germline V gene are LGHNA and YSLEER. CDR3 length equals 17 residues. The CDR3 DNA sequence: TGCGCCAGCAGCCAAGAGGGACCGGGACTTGAGGGCTACGAGCAGTACTTC. Protein sequence: CASSQEGPGLEGYEQYF.

This chain uses TRBV5-6 with TRBJ1-1; D is possibly TRBD1 (6 bases). CDR3 length: 15 amino acids. Trimming removed 3 bases at V and 3 bases at J, with 15 bases between. CDR1 SGHDT and CDR2 YYEEEE come from the germline V gene. The CDR3 is CASSSLDRFHTEAFF. The CDR3 nucleotides read TGTGCCAGCAGCTCTCTAGACAGGTTCCACACTGAAGCTTTCTTT.

The V and J genes are TRBV27 and TRBJ1-1, with D uncertain. The germline gives CDR1 MNHEY, CDR2 SMNVEV (reference sequence). The CDR3 length is 15 residues. V lost 7 bases and J 0 bases, leaving 15 bases between the germline ends. The CDR3 protein is CASKFMAGLNTEAFF. As DNA, the CDR3 is TGTGCCAGCAAGTTTATGGCGGGCTTGAACACTGAAGCTTTCTTT.

This sequence joins TRBV5-1 and TRBJ1-1; 7 nucleotides agree with TRBD1. The germline V gene has CDR1 SGHRS and CDR2 YFSETQ. V lost 6 bases to trimming and J lost 0 bases; unmatched junction nucleotides: 5. The CDR3 loop spans 14 amino acids. The CDR3 region has the DNA TGCGCCAGCAACGCGGGACAGCTGAACACTGAAGCTTTCTTT. Amino acids: CASNAGQLNTEAFF.

The V gene is TRBV6-5, the J gene TRBJ2-1, with a possible D match to TRBD2 (5 bases). Germline V gives CDR1 MNHEY, CDR2 SVGAGI. Trimming removed 9 bases from V and 7 bases from J, with 22 bases in between. The CDR3 has 15 residues. This CDR3 reads CASYTRGGLDNEQFF. The CDR3 DNA sequence: TGTGCCAGTTACACCCGAGGCGGGTTAGATAATGAGCAGTTCTTC.

The CDR3 sequence is CASSAGTGTNYEQYF. In nucleotides, the CDR3 is TGTGCCAGCAGCGCGGGGACAGGGACCAACTACGAGCAGTACTTC. This sequence joins TRBV7-9 and TRBJ2-7; 9 nucleotides align to TRBD1. The CDR3 runs to 15 residues. Looked up from germline, CDR1 is SEHNR and CDR2 is FQNEAQ (reference sequence). After removal of 5 bases from V and 3 bases from J, the junction contained 8 bases not matched to a gene.

This rearrangement joins TRBV9 to TRBJ1-4; maybe TRBD1 (6 bases). The CDR3 totals 13 residues. The V end was cut by 4 bases, the J end by 12 bases, with 16 bases between. Per the germline V gene, CDR1 is SGDLS and CDR2 is YYNGEE. The CDR3 region is CASSQGSETELFF. The CDR3 bases are TGTGCCAGCAGCCAGGGGAGCGAGACGGAACTGTTTTTT.

The chain employs TRBV27 and TRBJ1-2; a possible D gene is TRBD1 (5 bases). Looked up from germline, CDR1 is MNHEY and CDR2 is SMNVEV (reference sequence). The CDR3 covers 14 residues. V lost 4 bases, J lost 5 bases, and 14 bases lay in between. DNA for the CDR3: TGTGCCAGCAGTTCGGAGGGACTCCGGTATGGCTACACCTTC. As protein: CASSSEGLRYGYTF.

The V gene is TRBV9, the J gene TRBJ1-2; D gene uncertain. Trimming cost V 2 bases and J 4 bases, with 9 bases left between them. Germline V gene data show CDR1 as SGDLS and CDR2 as YYNGEE. The CDR3 has 13 residues. The CDR3 nucleotides read TGTGCCAGCAGCGTGAACGTCGGCTATGGCTACACCTTC. Translating it yields CASSVNVGYGYTF.

The chain joins TRBV4-1 to TRBJ2-3, with a tentative D call TRBD2 (6 bases). V shed 3 bases and J shed 1 base, with 8 bases lying between them. This CDR3 spans 14 amino acids. The V gene's germline CDR1 is MGHRA and CDR2 YSYEKL. CDR3 nucleotides: TGCGCCAGCAGCCATGCTAGCGGCACAGATACGCAGTATTTT. Protein sequence: CASSHASGTDTQYF.

The chain links TRBV5-4 to TRBJ2-1; 14 nucleotides line up with TRBD2. Germline CDR1 is SGHNT and CDR2 is YYREEE (reference sequence). V gave up 3 bases and J gave up 8 bases; unmatched junction bases: 7. The CDR3 contains 16 residues. This CDR3 reads CASSSSGLAGEDEQFF. In DNA form, the CDR3 reads TGTGCCAGCAGCTCGTCGGGACTAGCGGGAGAAGATGAGCAGTTCTTC.

In this sample, this clone turned up a few times. The chain joins TRBV5-6 to TRBJ1-2; D perhaps matches TRBD1 (5 bases). The V gene's germline CDR1 is SGHDT and CDR2 YYEEEE. V gave up 5 bases and J gave up 3 bases, with 14 bases separating them. CDR3 length: 14 residues. The CDR3 reads CASRRPGGDYGYTF. CDR3 in DNA: TGTGCCAGCAGGCGACCCGGGGGGGACTATGGCTACACCTTC. Together with reference TRBV5-6 and TRBJ1-2, the CDR3 gives the full variable domain: DAGVTQSPTHLIKTRGQQVTLRCSPKSGHDTVSWYQQALGQGPQFIFQYYEEEERQRGNFPDRFSGHQFPNYSSELNVNALLLGDSALYLCASRRPGGDYGYTFGSGTRLTVV.

This chain uses TRBV2 with TRBJ2-1, with a possible D match to TRBD2 (6 bases). CDR1 is SNHLY, CDR2 FYNNEI, per germline. The V gene lost 2 bases and the J gene lost 0 bases, with 11 bases spanning the gap. The CDR3 loop spans 16 amino acids. CDR3 protein: CASSERTGGSYNEQFF. CDR3 DNA: TGTGCCAGCAGTGAACGGACCGGGGGCTCCTACAATGAGCAGTTCTTC.

J is TRBJ1-2 and V is TRBV18, with a weak D call TRBD1 (6 bases). Per germline, CDR1 KGHSH and CDR2 LQKENI. V was cut by 5 bases and J by 4 bases, with 11 bases left in between. This CDR3 spans 13 amino acids. In DNA form, the CDR3 reads TGTGCCAGCTCATCAGGGGATGGCTATGGCTACACCTTC. Residues: CASSSGDGYGYTF. Drawing the rest from reference TRBV18 and TRBJ1-2, the complete variable domain is NAGVMQNPRHLVRRRGQEARLRCSPMKGHSHVYWYRQLPEEGLKFMVYLQKENIIDESGMPKERFSAEFPKEGPSILRIQQVVRGDSAAYFCASSSGDGYGYTFGSGTRLTVV.

The chain has TRBV19 and TRBJ2-2; 7 bases match TRBD1. CDR3 length: 14 amino acids. The V gene end was trimmed by 6 bases and the J gene end by 4 bases; junction bases not matched to a gene: 5. Germline lookup yields CDR1 LNHDA and CDR2 SQIVND (reference sequence). CDR3 amino acids: CASRRDRSTGELFF. The CDR3 coding sequence is TGTGCCAGTAGGAGGGACAGAAGCACCGGGGAGCTGTTTTTT.

This rearrangement joins TRBV19 to TRBJ2-7, with D uncertain. There are 13 residues in the CDR3. Germline lookup yields CDR1 LNHDA and CDR2 SQIVND (reference sequence). The V and J ends lost 4 bases and 6 bases respectively, with 13 bases between them. In DNA, the CDR3 is TGTGCCAGTAGTACCCTGATGAACAGCGAGCAGTACTTC. Protein: CASSTLMNSEQYF. The full variable domain, its missing parts supplied by reference TRBV19 and TRBJ2-7, is DGGITQSPKYLFRKEGQNVTLSCEQNLNHDAMYWYRQDPGQGLRLIYYSQIVNDFQKGDIAEGYSVSREKKESFPLTVTSAQKNPTAFYLCASSTLMNSEQYFGPGTRLTVT.

The J gene is TRBJ1-1, the V gene TRBV28; 10 positions agree with TRBD1. CDR1 is MDHEN, CDR2 SYDVKM, per germline. Losses at the gene ends were 8 bases for V and 3 bases for J; bases not matched to a gene: 9. CDR3 length: 15 amino acids. The CDR3 here is CASGLRQGADTEAFF. The CDR3 nucleotides are TGTGCCAGCGGCCTCCGACAGGGGGCGGACACTGAAGCTTTCTTT.

The chain couples TRBV30 to TRBJ1-3; tentative D call: TRBD1 (5 bases). The ends were cut back, 3 bases at V and 0 bases at J, with 18 bases in the middle. This CDR3 spans 17 amino acids. Germline V gene lookup returns CDR1 GTSNPN and CDR2 SVGIG (reference sequence). The CDR3 is CAWSYRLSHASGNTIYF. CDR3 nucleotide sequence: TGTGCCTGGAGCTACAGGCTCTCGCACGCCTCTGGAAACACCATATATTTT.

The rearrangement uses TRBV7-6 and TRBJ2-5; a possible D gene is TRBD2 (5 bases). The CDR3 is 14 amino acids. Trimming shortened V by 6 bases and J by 5 bases, and 16 bases separated the two germline ends. CDR1 is SGHVS, CDR2 FNYEAQ, per germline. The CDR3 loop reads CASREASGSETQYF. DNA of the CDR3: TGTGCCAGCAGGGAGGCATCGGGATCCGAGACCCAGTACTTC.

The CDR3 DNA follows: TGTGCCTGGAGCCGGACAGGGGTAGGAAACACCATATATTTT. Translating it yields CAWSRTGVGNTIYF. V usage is TRBV30 and J usage is TRBJ1-3, with 9 bases lining up with TRBD1. CDR3 length: 14 amino acids. With V trimmed by 3 bases and J by 4 bases, 4 bases remained unmatched. Per the germline V gene, CDR1 is GTSNPN and CDR2 is SVGIG (reference sequence).

The rearrangement joins TRBV9 to TRBJ2-2; TRBD1 matches at 9 bases. The CDR3 sequence is 16 residues long. Germline CDR1 is SGDLS and CDR2 is YYNGEE. Trimming removed 3 bases from V and 6 bases from J; junction bases left unmatched: 9. As DNA, the CDR3 is TGTGCCAGCAGCGGACCCGGGACAGGGTTGCCCGGGGAGCTGTTTTTT. It codes for CASSGPGTGLPGELFF. Variable domain in full (rest from reference TRBV9 and TRBJ2-2): DSGVTQTPKHLITATGQRVTLRCSPRSGDLSVYWYQQSLDQGLQFLIQYYNGEERAKGNILERFSAQQFPDLHSELNLSSLELGDSALYFCASSGPGTGLPGELFFGEGSRLTVL.

As for this clone: Other DNA variants within this sample encode the same CDR3. The chain uses TRBV2 and TRBJ2-7, with D unclear. Germline lookup yields CDR1 SNHLY and CDR2 FYNNEI. Trimming took 3 bases from V and 4 from J, leaving 4 bases between them. There are 11 residues in the CDR3. The CDR3 nucleotides are TGTGCCAGCAGTGAGTTATACGAGCAGTACTTC. This gives the protein CASSELYEQYF.

The rearrangement uses TRBV25-1 and TRBJ2-1; TRBD2 agrees at 8 bases. The CDR3 has 15 amino acids. Germline V CDR1 and CDR2: MGHDK, SYGVNS. V gave up 1 base and J gave up 2 bases; unmatched junction bases: 1. CDR3: CASSESLAAYNEQFF. The CDR3 region has the DNA TGTGCCAGCAGTGAATCACTAGCGGCCTACAATGAGCAGTTCTTC.